This T cell receptor (beta chain) was documented in a study of identical twins. Germline V gene sequence: CDR1 SGHKS, CDR2 YYEKEE (reference sequence). CDR3 length equals 15 residues. V lost 2 bases and J lost 6; bases outside the gene matches: 4. Concerning this clonotype: Its antigen is unidentified.

A single record per CDR3 protein comes from TCRdb applying MiXCR to the 5' RACE reads. The table shows 300,000 to 400,000 distinct CDR3 sequences, with 9% to 15% occurring only once. General study points: Findings came from cross-sectional statistics, without long-term follow-up of donors. Insertions ran lower in abundant cord blood beta clonotypes, though not in memory repertoires. Researchers reported excess low generation probability among twin-shared out-of-frame alpha sequences.

The same data also went into a second study, on yellow fever vaccine responses in identical twins.

This TCR was recovered from a young woman in good health. J is TRBJ2-7 and V is TRBV5-5, with 14 positions matching TRBD2. The sequenced sample was CD8+ T cells sorted from blood. The CDR3 loop is CASSFRLAGGREQYF. In DNA form, the CDR3 reads TGTGCCAGCAGCTTCCGACTAGCGGGAGGGCGCGAGCAGTACTTC.